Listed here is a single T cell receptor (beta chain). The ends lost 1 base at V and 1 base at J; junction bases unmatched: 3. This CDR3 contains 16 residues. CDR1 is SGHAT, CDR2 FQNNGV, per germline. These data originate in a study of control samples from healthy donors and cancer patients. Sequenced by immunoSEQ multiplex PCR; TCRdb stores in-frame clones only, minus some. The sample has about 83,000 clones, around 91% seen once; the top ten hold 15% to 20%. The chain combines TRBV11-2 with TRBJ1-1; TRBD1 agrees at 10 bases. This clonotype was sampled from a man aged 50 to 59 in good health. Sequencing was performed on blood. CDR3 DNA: TGTGCCAGCAGCTTAGGCCGGGACAGGGGGAACACTGAAGCTTTCTTT. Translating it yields CASSLGRDRGNTEAFF.